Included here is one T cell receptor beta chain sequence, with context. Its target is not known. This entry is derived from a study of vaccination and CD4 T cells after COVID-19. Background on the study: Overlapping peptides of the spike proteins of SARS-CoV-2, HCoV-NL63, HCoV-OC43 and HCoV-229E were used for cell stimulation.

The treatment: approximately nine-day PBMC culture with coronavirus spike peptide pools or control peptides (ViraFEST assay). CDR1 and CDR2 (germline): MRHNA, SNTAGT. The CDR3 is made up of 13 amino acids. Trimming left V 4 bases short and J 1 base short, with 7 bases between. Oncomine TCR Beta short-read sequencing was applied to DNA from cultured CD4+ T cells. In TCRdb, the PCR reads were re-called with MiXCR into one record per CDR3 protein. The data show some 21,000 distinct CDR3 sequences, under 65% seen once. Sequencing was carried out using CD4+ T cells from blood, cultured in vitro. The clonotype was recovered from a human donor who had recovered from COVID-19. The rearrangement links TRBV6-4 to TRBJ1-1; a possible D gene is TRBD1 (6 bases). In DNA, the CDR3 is TGTGCCAGCAGTGTGGACAGGAACACTGAAGCTTTCTTT. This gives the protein CASSVDRNTEAFF.